Following are 22 T cell receptor beta chains from one sample sequenced in a study of blood T cell repertoires in COVID-19. Using immunoSEQ multiplex PCR, the repertoire was profiled, and TCRdb retains in-frame clones only, with some absent. Of about 200,000 clones in the sample, 85% to 90% are singletons; the top ten hold 10% to 13%. The source material was peripheral blood. Receptors were obtained from a woman aged 50 to 65 with COVID-19, enrolled during active disease.

For the CDR3, the DNA is TGTGCCACCAGCAGCGGGACTTATTATGGCTACACCTTC. This sequence encodes CATSSGTYYGYTF. This chain joins TRBV15 and TRBJ1-2; TRBD1 might be the D (5 bases). Trimming removed 3 bases from V and 5 bases from J, with 10 bases in between. This CDR3 is built from 13 residues. In germline, CDR1 is LNHNV, CDR2 YYDKDF (reference sequence).

This clone was seen only once. The V and J genes are TRBV10-3 and TRBJ1-2; TRBD1 agrees at 8 bases. This CDR3 spans 12 amino acids. Unmatched junction bases numbered 4, after V lost 5 bases and J lost 8 bases. CDR1 is ENHRY and CDR2 is SYGVKD in the germline V gene. The CDR3 DNA is TGTGCCATCAGTAACACAGGGGGAGGCTACACCTTC. Its protein is CAISNTGGGYTF.

J is TRBJ2-5 and V is TRBV11-2; 9 bases fit TRBD1. Germline CDR1 is SGHAT and CDR2 is FQNNGV. The CDR3 totals 15 residues. V shed 4 bases and J 5 bases; nucleotides not matched to a gene: 8. In DNA, the CDR3 is TGTGCCAGCAGCTACCCGGGACAGGGAAGGGAGACCCAGTACTTC. It is translated as CASSYPGQGRETQYF.

V usage is TRBV6-5 and J usage is TRBJ1-6, with TRBD1 matching 7 bases. The J segment lost 9 bases and the V segment lost 2 bases, leaving 4 bases of the junction unmatched. Germline V gene data show CDR1 as MNHEY and CDR2 as SVGAGI. This CDR3 is built from 14 residues. CDR3 sequence reads: CASSYGQGGSPLHF. CDR3 sequence (DNA): TGTGCCAGCAGTTACGGCCAGGGGGGTTCACCCCTCCACTTT.

The chain links TRBV9 to TRBJ1-1; 7 bases fit TRBD1. The CDR3 consists of 15 residues. The junction had 15 bases not matched to a gene; V was cut back by 8 bases and J by 5 bases. Germline CDR1 SGDLS, CDR2 YYNGEE. CDR3 bases: TGTGCCAGTGGGGCCTTACAGGGGAGTGGAACTGAAGCTTTCTTT. Translating gives CASGALQGSGTEAFF.

The chain uses TRBV24-1 and TRBJ1-4; TRBD1 is a possible D gene (5 bases). V was pared by 9 bases and J by 5 bases, with 15 bases between. The germline CDR1 and CDR2 sequences are KGHDR and SFDVKD. This CDR3 has 14 residues. The CDR3 is CATFSKRQNEKLFF. The CDR3 DNA sequence: TGTGCCACCTTTTCTAAGAGACAGAATGAAAAACTGTTTTTT.

The V gene is TRBV28, the J gene TRBJ2-7; D is perhaps TRBD1 (5 bases). Germline CDR1 and CDR2: MDHEN and SYDVKM. V dropped 2 bases and J dropped 3 bases, with 14 bases sitting between them. CDR3 length equals 15 residues. CDR3 nucleotide sequence: TGTGCCAGCAGTTTAAGGCGACGGACAAACTACGAGCAGTACGTC. It encodes CASSLRRRTNYEQYV.

The rearrangement uses TRBV12-3 or TRBV12-4 and TRBJ1-2; D perhaps matches TRBD1 (5 bases). This CDR3 has 11 residues. Trimming shortened V by 1 base and J by 9 bases, and 6 bases separated the two germline ends. CDR3 bases: TGTGCCAGCAGTTTAGAGGGGCGCTACACCTTC. Translating gives CASSLEGRYTF.

Written as DNA, the CDR3 is TGTGCCAGCTCACCAGTACAGGGCCAACAAGAGACCCAGTACTTC. Amino acids: CASSPVQGQQETQYF. V gene TRBV18 combines with J gene TRBJ2-5; perhaps TRBD1 as D (6 bases). The germline V and J ends were trimmed by 2 bases and 2 bases, with 12 bases remaining between them. The CDR3 covers 15 residues. Germline-derived CDR1 and CDR2 are KGHSH and LQKENI.

V usage is TRBV19 and J usage is TRBJ1-5; 7 nucleotides match TRBD1. This CDR3 contains 16 residues. Germline V CDR1 and CDR2: LNHDA, SQIVND (reference sequence). V was pared by 6 bases and J by 7 bases, with 15 bases of the junction left unmatched. The CDR3 loop is CASRKGSGGLGQPQHF. Written as DNA, the CDR3 is TGTGCCAGTAGAAAGGGGTCAGGGGGGCTAGGACAGCCCCAGCATTTT.

This clone is medium-sized in the sample. The V and J genes are TRBV9 and TRBJ2-3, with 8 bases aligning to TRBD2. Germline-derived CDR1 and CDR2 are SGDLS and YYNGEE. This CDR3 is built from 14 residues. After removal of 4 bases from V and 2 bases from J, the junction contained 3 bases not matched to a gene. CDR3 residues: CASSPAGDTDTQYF. CDR3 nucleotide sequence: TGTGCCAGCAGCCCAGCGGGGGACACAGATACGCAGTATTTT.

The chain combines TRBV30 with TRBJ2-1, with TRBD2 as a possible D gene (6 bases). The V gene lost 1 base and the J gene lost 11 bases, with 12 bases spanning the gap. CDR3 length: 12 amino acids. Germline V gives CDR1 GTSNPN, CDR2 SVGIG (reference sequence). CDR3 nucleotide sequence: TGTGCCTGGAGTGGGAGGGGAGACAAGCAGTTCTTC. Translation: CAWSGRGDKQFF.

V is TRBV7-9 and J is TRBJ1-4, with a tentative D call TRBD1 (5 bases). In germline, CDR1 is SEHNR, CDR2 FQNEAQ (reference sequence). Trimming left V 3 bases short and J 5 bases short, with 10 bases between. CDR3 length equals 14 residues. CDR3 coding DNA: TGTGCCAGCAGCTTTGGGGGGGTGAATGAAAAACTGTTTTTT. Translation: CASSFGGVNEKLFF.

V and J are TRBV11-2 and TRBJ2-1; maybe TRBD2 (5 bases). This CDR3 comprises 16 residues. From germline, CDR1 is SGHAT and CDR2 FQNNGV. Trimming removed 1 base from V and 0 bases from J, with 10 bases in between. Here the CDR3 reads CASSLGRGSSYNEQFF. Here the CDR3 DNA reads TGTGCCAGCAGCTTAGGTCGGGGTAGCTCCTACAATGAGCAGTTCTTC.

The V and J genes are TRBV18 and TRBJ1-5, with a weak D call TRBD1 (6 bases). Germline V gene data show CDR1 as KGHSH and CDR2 as LQKENI. The CDR3 has 15 residues. Trimming pared 0 bases from V and 5 bases from J, leaving 11 bases between. CDR3 bases: TGTGCCAGCTCACCACCCGGGGCAGGGGATCAGCCCCAGCATTTT. This encodes CASSPPGAGDQPQHF.

The chain joins TRBV7-2 to TRBJ2-1; the match to TRBD2 covers 8 bases. V was clipped by 3 bases and J by 1 base; unmatched bases: 5. Germline CDR1 is SGHTA and CDR2 is FQGNSA. This CDR3 region has 16 residues. CDR3 DNA: TGTGCCAGCAGCTTCTCTAGCGGGTTTTCCTACAATGAGCAGTTCTTC. Protein product: CASSFSSGFSYNEQFF.

Concerning this clone itself: The same CDR3 is also encoded by other DNA sequences in this sample. CDR3 DNA sequence: TGTGCCAGTAGTATAAGAGGGCCGAACACTGAAGCTTTCTTT. Its protein is CASSIRGPNTEAFF. V gene TRBV19 combines with J gene TRBJ1-1, with unresolved D. The V end was cut by 2 bases, the J end by 1 base, with 8 bases between. The CDR3 totals 14 residues. Germline values: CDR1 LNHDA, CDR2 SQIVND (reference sequence).

The chain is built from TRBV7-2 and TRBJ1-3, with 7 positions matching TRBD1. The CDR3 consists of 15 residues. V trimming: 5 bases; J trimming: 1 base; junction bases outside the gene matches: 5. Germline V gene data show CDR1 as SGHTA and CDR2 as FQGNSA. The CDR3 bases are TGTGCCAGCAGCCTGGGACAGCTGTCTGGAAACACCATATATTTT. This sequence encodes CASSLGQLSGNTIYF. Full variable domain (outside the CDR3, taken from reference TRBV7-2 and TRBJ1-3): GAGVSQSPSNKVTEKGKDVELRCDPISGHTALYWYRQSLGQGLEFLIYFQGNSAPDKSGLPSDRFSAERTGGSVSTLTIQRTQQEDSAVYLCASSLGQLSGNTIYFGEGSWLTVV.

The gene calls are TRBV19 and TRBJ1-6, with D unresolved. CDR1 is LNHDA and CDR2 is SQIVND in the germline V gene (reference sequence). Trimming removed 7 bases from V and 5 bases from J, with 12 bases in between. The CDR3 loop spans 14 amino acids. The CDR3 here is CASTSLFHNSPLHF. The CDR3, as DNA: TGTGCCAGTACCTCCCTCTTCCATAATTCACCCCTCCACTTT.

The CDR3 DNA follows: TGTGCCAGCTCACCCCTCCCCGGGACAGGGGGCGACTGGAACACCGGGGAGCTGTTTTTT. It is translated as CASSPLPGTGGDWNTGELFF. This chain uses TRBV18 with TRBJ2-2; 12 bases align to TRBD1. CDR1 KGHSH and CDR2 LQKENI come from the germline V gene. The CDR3 runs to 20 residues. The V gene end was trimmed by 3 bases and the J gene end by 1 base; junction bases not matched to a gene: 12.

This clone has a single count. CDR3: CASSQVRSGLAGGPLPDTQYF. The CDR3 bases are TGCGCCAGCAGCCAAGTCCGGTCGGGACTAGCGGGGGGGCCGTTGCCAGATACGCAGTATTTT. The chain has TRBV4-1 and TRBJ2-3, with 16 positions matching TRBD2. This CDR3 spans 21 amino acids. Germline CDR1 and CDR2: MGHRA and YSYEKL. V shed 1 base and J 4 bases; nucleotides not matched to a gene: 14.

The rearrangement links TRBV29-1 to TRBJ2-1, with 13 positions matching TRBD2. CDR1 SQVTM and CDR2 ANQGSEA come from the germline V gene. The CDR3 has 14 amino acids. Trimming at V came to 5 bases and at J to 10 bases, leaving 8 bases not matched to a gene. Here the CDR3 DNA reads TGCAGCGTTACGCACAGACTAGCGGGGGGCGAGCAGTTCTTC. Translating gives CSVTHRLAGGEQFF.